Described below is a single T cell receptor (beta chain) sequence and its context. CDR1 and CDR2 (germline): SGHTA, FQGNSA. The CDR3 loop spans 13 amino acids. V shed 3 bases and J shed 1 base, with 6 bases lying between them. The data stem from a study of blood T cell repertoires in COVID-19. In the study overall: The analysed material was cDNA or gDNA that came from T cells, B-cell-depleted T cells, or PBMCs.

Libraries were prepared by immunoSEQ multiplex PCR; TCRdb keeps only in-frame clonotypes and omits some of them. The profile covers fewer than 250,000 clones, with under 85% appearing a single time and approximately 1.8% taken by the ten largest. The V gene is TRBV7-2, the J gene TRBJ1-1; no clear D gene. The sequence derives from a man in his 60s who had recovered from COVID-19. The sequencing input was PBMCs or T cells enriched from blood (not recorded which). CDR3 DNA sequence: TGTGCCAGCAGCTTTGGCCCGAACACTGAAGCTTTCTTT. Protein product: CASSFGPNTEAFF.